This T cell receptor beta chain stems from a study of cytomegalovirus exposure and HLA in healthy donors. The PCR had 60 Vbeta and 13 Jbeta primers. Generated by immunoSEQ multiplex PCR, the TCRdb table keeps only in-frame clones and is missing some. This table has some 150,000 clones, roughly four fifths appearing once. Findings of the study overall: Some segments of the V type, notably TRBV6-2 and TRBV6-3, were excluded as indistinguishable. It was shown in a later analysis that HLA-associated TCR beta chains were more clonally expanded than other, equally common chains.

A word on this clone: What it binds is unknown.

The germline V gene has CDR1 KGHSH and CDR2 LQKENI. The CDR3 runs to 16 residues. With 1 base clipped from V and 1 base from J, the junction kept 4 bases outside the gene matches. Sequenced sample: PBMCs. The chain has TRBV18 and TRBJ2-3; 8 bases line up with TRBD2. The receptor was isolated from a male donor in good health and CMV-seronegative. The CDR3, as DNA: TGTGCCAGCTCACCACGGCGAGCGGGAGGCACAGATACGCAGTATTTT. Amino acids: CASSPRRAGGTDTQYF.